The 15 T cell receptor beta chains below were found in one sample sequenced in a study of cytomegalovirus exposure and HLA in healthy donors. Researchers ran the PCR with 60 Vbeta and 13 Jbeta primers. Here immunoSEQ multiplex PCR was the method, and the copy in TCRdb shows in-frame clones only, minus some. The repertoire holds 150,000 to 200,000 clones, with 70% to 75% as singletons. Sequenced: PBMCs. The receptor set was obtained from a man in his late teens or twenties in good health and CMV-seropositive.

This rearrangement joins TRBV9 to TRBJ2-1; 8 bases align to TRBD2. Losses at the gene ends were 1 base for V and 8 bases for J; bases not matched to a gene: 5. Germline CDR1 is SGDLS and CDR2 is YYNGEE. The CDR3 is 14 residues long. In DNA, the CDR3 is TGTGCCAGCAGCGTAACCGGGGGGGCATATGAGCAGTTCTTC. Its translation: CASSVTGGAYEQFF.

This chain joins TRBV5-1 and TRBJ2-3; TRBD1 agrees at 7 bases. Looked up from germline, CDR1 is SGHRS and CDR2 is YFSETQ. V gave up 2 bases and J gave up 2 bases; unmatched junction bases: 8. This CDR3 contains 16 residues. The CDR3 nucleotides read TGCGCCAGCAGCTTAGGGGACAGAGATGTCACAGATACGCAGTATTTT. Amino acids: CASSLGDRDVTDTQYF.

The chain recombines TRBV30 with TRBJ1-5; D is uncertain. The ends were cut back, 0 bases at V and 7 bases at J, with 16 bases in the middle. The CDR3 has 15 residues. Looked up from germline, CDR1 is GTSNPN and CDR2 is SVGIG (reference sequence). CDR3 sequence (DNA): TGTGCCTGGAGTGTAGGAGGGCTGTCGAGACAGCCCCAGCATTTT. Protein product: CAWSVGGLSRQPQHF.

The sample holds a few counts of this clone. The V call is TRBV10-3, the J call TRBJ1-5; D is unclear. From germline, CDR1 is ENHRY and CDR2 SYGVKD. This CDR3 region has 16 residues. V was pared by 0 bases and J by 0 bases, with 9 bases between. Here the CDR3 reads CAISESGSNSNQPQHF. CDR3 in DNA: TGTGCCATCAGTGAGTCTGGGAGTAATAGCAATCAGCCCCAGCATTTT.

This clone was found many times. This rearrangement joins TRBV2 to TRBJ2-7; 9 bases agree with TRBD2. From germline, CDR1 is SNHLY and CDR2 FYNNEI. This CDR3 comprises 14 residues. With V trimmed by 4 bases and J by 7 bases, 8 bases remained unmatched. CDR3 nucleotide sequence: TGTGCCAGCAGTGTTGGGGTAGCGGGAGCTGAGCAGTACGTC. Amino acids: CASSVGVAGAEQYV.

CDR3 loop: CASSERGLAGWDEQFF. CDR3 in DNA: TGTGCCAGCAGTGAAAGAGGACTAGCGGGATGGGATGAGCAGTTCTTC. The chain employs TRBV25-1 and TRBJ2-1, with 12 bases lining up with TRBD2. This CDR3 is built from 16 residues. The germline CDR1 and CDR2 sequences are MGHDK and SYGVNS. V was clipped by 2 bases and J by 8 bases; unmatched bases: 7. Based on the CDR3 plus reference TRBV25-1 and TRBJ2-1, the full variable domain is EADIYQTPRYLVIGTGKKITLECSQTMGHDKMYWYQQDPGMELHLIHYSYGVNSTEKGDLSSESTVSRIRTEHFPLTLESARPSHTSQYLCASSERGLAGWDEQFFGPGTRLTVL.

The CDR3 here is CASSTLFRQGGYEQYV. For the CDR3, the DNA is TGTGCCAGTAGTACCCTTTTTCGACAGGGCGGCTACGAGCAGTACGTC. V usage is TRBV19 and J usage is TRBJ2-7; 7 nucleotides line up with TRBD1. Looked up from germline, CDR1 is LNHDA and CDR2 is SQIVND (reference sequence). Unmatched junction bases numbered 12, after V lost 4 bases and J lost 3 bases. The CDR3 runs to 16 residues.

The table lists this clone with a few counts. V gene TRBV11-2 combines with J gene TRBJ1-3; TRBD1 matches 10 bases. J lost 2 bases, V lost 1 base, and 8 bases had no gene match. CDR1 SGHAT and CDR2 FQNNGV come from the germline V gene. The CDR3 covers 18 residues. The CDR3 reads CASSLGTGGIFPGNTIYF. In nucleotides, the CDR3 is TGTGCCAGCAGCTTAGGGACAGGGGGAATATTCCCTGGAAACACCATATATTTT.

The CDR3 is CASSYSTGGLPEAFF. In nucleotides, the CDR3 is TGTGCCAGCAGTTACTCGACAGGGGGGTTGCCTGAAGCTTTCTTT. The rearrangement joins TRBV6-5 to TRBJ1-1; TRBD1 agrees at 9 bases. Per the germline V gene, CDR1 is MNHEY and CDR2 is SVGAGI. The J segment lost 6 bases and the V segment lost 0 bases, leaving 5 bases of the junction unmatched. The CDR3 spans 15 residues.

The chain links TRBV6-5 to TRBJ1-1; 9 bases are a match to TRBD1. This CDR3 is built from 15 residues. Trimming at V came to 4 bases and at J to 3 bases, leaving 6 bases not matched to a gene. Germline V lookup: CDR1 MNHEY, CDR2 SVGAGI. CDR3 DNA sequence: TGTGCCAGCAGTTGGACCGACAGGGGGGACACTGAAGCTTTCTTT. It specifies CASSWTDRGDTEAFF.

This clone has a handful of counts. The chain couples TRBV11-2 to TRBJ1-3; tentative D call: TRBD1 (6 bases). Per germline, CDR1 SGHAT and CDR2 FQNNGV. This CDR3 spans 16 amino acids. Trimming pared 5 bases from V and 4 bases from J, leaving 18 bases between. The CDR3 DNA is TGTGCCAGCAGCCCTTCACAGGGTCTTTTGGGAAACACCATATATTTT. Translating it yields CASSPSQGLLGNTIYF. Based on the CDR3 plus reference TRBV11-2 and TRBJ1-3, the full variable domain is EAGVAQSPRYKIIEKRQSVAFWCNPISGHATLYWYQQILGQGPKLLIQFQNNGVVDDSQLPKDRFSAERLKGVDSTLKIQPAKLEDSAVYLCASSPSQGLLGNTIYFGEGSWLTVV.

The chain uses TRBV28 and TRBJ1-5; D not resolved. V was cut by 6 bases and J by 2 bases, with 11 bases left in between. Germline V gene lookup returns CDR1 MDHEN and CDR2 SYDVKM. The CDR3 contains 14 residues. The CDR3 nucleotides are TGTGCCAGCAGCTCGCCTATAGGCAATCAGCCCCAGCATTTT. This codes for CASSSPIGNQPQHF.

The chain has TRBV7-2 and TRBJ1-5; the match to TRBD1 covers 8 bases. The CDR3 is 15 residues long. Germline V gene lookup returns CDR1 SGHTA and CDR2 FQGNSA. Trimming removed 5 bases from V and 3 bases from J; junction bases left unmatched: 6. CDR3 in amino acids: CASSHDRGNNQPQHF. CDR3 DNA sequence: TGTGCCAGCAGCCACGACAGGGGCAACAATCAGCCCCAGCATTTT. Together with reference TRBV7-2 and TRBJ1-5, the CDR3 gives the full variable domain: GAGVSQSPSNKVTEKGKDVELRCDPISGHTALYWYRQSLGQGLEFLIYFQGNSAPDKSGLPSDRFSAERTGGSVSTLTIQRTQQEDSAVYLCASSHDRGNNQPQHFGDGTRLSIL.

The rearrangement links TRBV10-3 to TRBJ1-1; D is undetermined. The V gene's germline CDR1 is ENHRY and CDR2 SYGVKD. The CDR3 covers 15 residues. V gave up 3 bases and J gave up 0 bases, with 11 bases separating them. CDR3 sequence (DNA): TGTGCCATCAGTGAAGTGGGAGCGTTGAACACTGAAGCTTTCTTT. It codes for CAISEVGALNTEAFF.

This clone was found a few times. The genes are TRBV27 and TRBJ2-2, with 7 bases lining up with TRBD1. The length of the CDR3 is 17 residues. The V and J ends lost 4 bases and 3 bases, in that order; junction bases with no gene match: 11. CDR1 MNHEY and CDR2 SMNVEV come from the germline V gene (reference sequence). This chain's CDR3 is CASSSRWDRADTGELFF. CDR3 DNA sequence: TGTGCCAGCAGTTCACGTTGGGACAGAGCTGACACCGGGGAGCTGTTTTTT.